This T cell receptor (beta chain) was captured in a study of cytomegalovirus exposure and HLA in healthy donors. Separate from the approximately 670-subject first cohort, the 120-subject validation cohort was the one that the donors belonged to. The germline V gene encodes CDR1 MNHEY and CDR2 SVGAGI. The CDR3 is 13 residues long. Trimming pared 1 base from V and 7 bases from J, leaving 8 bases between. About this clone itself: The target antigen is unknown.

Some clones are missing from TCRdb's copy, which holds only in-frame ones; the method was immunoSEQ multiplex PCR. Here the sample spans about 150,000 clones, roughly 90% being singletons. Study-wide results and limits: A subsequent analysis found that TCR clusters from the first cohort also tended to co-occur in the approximately 120 validation repertoires, with 90% to 95% of cluster scores above 0. Reportedly, cytomegalovirus status was diagnosed with high sensitivity and specificity. The authors listed approximately 150 TCR beta chains as cytomegalovirus-associated.

The clonotype was recovered from a man younger than 35 in good health and CMV-seropositive. Sample: PBMCs. The chain uses TRBV6-5 and TRBJ1-5; maybe TRBD1 (5 bases). The CDR3 reads CASSYLEGQPQHF. The CDR3 coding sequence is TGTGCCAGCAGTTACTTGGAGGGGCAGCCCCAGCATTTT.